The sequence of this T cell receptor beta chain was determined in a study of CD8 T cells in ankylosing spondylitis. The length of the CDR3 is 15 residues. Trimming took 1 base from V and 2 from J; bases not matched to a gene: 5. Libraries for TCR beta were made by quantitative 5'-RACE with molecular barcodes. TCRdb reprocessed the 5' RACE reads with MiXCR, giving one entry per CDR3 protein. The sample gives 150,000 to 200,000 distinct CDR3 sequences, under 35% of which show up once; 5.5% to 7.5% is in the top ten. In this sample, this clonotype turned up a few times. Its matching antigen is unknown. Study-wide results and caveats: Previously reported in reactive arthritis synovial fluid and blood were some of the motif variants. About 8 highly homologous variants made up a TCR beta motif that seemed to typify ankylosing spondylitis blood.

Material for sequencing was synovial fluid, either unsorted or a sorted T cell fraction (not recorded which). This receptor was obtained from a male donor with ankylosing spondylitis. J is TRBJ2-7 and V is TRBV12-3 or TRBV12-4; 7 bases map to TRBD1. The CDR3 DNA is TGTGCCAGCAGTTTAGGTCAGGGACAGACCTACGAGCAGTACTTC. It is translated as CASSLGQGQTYEQYF.